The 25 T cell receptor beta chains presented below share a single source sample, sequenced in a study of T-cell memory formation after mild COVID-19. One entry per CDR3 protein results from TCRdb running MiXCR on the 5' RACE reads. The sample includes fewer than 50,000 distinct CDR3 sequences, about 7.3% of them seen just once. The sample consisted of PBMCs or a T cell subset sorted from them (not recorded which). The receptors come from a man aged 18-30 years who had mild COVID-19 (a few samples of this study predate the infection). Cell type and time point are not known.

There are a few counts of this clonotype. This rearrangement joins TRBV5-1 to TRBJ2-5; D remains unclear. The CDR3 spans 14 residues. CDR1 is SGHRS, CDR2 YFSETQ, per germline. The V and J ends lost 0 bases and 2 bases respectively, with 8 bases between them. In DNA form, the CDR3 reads TGCGCCAGCAGCTTGGGGCCGACGCAAGAGACCCAGTACTTC. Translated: CASSLGPTQETQYF.

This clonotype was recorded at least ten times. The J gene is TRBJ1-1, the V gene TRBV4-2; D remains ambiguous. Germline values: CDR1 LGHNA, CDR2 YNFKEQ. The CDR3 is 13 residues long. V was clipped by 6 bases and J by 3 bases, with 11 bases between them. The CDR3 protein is CASRNPDDTEAFF. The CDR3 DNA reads TGTGCCAGCAGGAACCCGGACGACACTGAAGCTTTCTTT.

In DNA form, the CDR3 reads TGCGCCAGCAGCCTAGGGACAGTTGAAGCTTTCTTT. Its translation is CASSLGTVEAFF. This chain connects TRBV5-1 to TRBJ1-1, with 7 bases lining up with TRBD1. With 4 bases clipped from V and 7 bases from J, the junction kept 4 bases outside the gene matches. This CDR3 spans 12 amino acids. Germline CDR1 reads SGHRS; CDR2 reads YFSETQ.

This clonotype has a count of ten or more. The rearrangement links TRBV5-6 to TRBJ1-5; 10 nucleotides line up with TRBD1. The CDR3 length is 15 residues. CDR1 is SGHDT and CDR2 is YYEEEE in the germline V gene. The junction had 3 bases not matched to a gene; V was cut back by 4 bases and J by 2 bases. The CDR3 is CASSVTGGGNQPQHF. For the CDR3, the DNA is TGTGCCAGCAGCGTGACAGGGGGCGGCAATCAGCCCCAGCATTTT.

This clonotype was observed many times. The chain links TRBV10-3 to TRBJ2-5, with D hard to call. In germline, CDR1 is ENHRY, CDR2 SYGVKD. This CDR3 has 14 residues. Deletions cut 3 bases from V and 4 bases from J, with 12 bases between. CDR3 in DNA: TGTGCCATCAGTGAAGTCAAATCGGGAGAGACCCAGTACTTC. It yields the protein CAISEVKSGETQYF.

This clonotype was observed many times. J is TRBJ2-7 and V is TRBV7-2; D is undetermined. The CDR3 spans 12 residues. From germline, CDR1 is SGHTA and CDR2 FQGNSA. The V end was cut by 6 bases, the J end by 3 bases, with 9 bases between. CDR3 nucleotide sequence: TGTGCCAGCAGTTCTACCCACTACGAGCAGTACTTC. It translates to CASSSTHYEQYF.

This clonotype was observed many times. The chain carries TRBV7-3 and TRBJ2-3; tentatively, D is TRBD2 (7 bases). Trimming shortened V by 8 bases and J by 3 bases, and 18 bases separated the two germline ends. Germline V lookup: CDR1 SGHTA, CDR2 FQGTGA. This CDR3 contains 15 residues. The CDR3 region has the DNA TGTGCCAGCTCAGACCGCGGGGGCGGAACAGATACGCAGTATTTT. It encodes CASSDRGGGTDTQYF.

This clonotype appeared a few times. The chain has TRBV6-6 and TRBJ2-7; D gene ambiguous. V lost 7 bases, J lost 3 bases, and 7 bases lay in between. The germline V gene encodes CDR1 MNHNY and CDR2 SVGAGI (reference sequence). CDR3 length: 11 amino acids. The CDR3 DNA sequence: TGTGCCAGCAAACAAATCTACGAGCAGTACTTC. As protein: CASKQIYEQYF.

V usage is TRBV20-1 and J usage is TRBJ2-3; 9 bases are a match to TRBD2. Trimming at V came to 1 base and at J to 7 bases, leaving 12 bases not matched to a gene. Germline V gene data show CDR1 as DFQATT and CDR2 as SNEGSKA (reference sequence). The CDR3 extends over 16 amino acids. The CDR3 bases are TGCAGTGCTAGAGCCCCGACTAGCGGTGCGGTAAATACGCAGTATTTT. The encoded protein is CSARAPTSGAVNTQYF.

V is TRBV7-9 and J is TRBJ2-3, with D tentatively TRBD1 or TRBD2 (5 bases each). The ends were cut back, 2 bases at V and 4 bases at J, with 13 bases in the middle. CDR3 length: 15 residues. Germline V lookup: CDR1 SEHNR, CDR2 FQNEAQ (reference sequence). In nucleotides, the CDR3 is TGTGCCAGCAGCTTACGGGGCCAATCGTCAGATACGCAGTATTTT. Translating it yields CASSLRGQSSDTQYF. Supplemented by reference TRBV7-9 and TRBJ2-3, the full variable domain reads DTGVSQNPRHKITKRGQNVTFRCDPISEHNRLYWYRQTLGQGPEFLTYFQNEAQLEKSRLLSDRFSAERPKGSFSTLEIQRTEQGDSAMYLCASSLRGQSSDTQYFGPGTRLTVL.

The DNA for the CDR3 is TGCGCCAGCAGCCACCCCCTAGGTGAGCAGTTCTTC. Amino acid sequence: CASSHPLGEQFF. V usage is TRBV4-1 and J usage is TRBJ2-1; D unclear. V lost 3 bases, J lost 9 bases, and 9 bases lay in between. Germline values: CDR1 MGHRA, CDR2 YSYEKL. This CDR3 is 12 amino acids long.

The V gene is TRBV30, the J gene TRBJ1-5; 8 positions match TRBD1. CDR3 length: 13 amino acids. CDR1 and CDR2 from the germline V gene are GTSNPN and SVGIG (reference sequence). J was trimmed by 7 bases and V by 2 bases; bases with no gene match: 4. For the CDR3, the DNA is TGTGCCTGGAGTCGACAGGGGCCCCAGCCCCAGCATTTT. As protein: CAWSRQGPQPQHF.

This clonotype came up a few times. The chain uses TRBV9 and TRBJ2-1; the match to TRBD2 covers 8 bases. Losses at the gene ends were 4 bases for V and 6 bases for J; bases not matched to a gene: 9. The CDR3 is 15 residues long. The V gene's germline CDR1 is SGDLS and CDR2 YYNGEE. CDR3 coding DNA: TGTGCCAGCAGCCCCGGGAGGGGGGTATTCAATGAGCAGTTCTTC. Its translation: CASSPGRGVFNEQFF.

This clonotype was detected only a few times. CDR3 nucleotides: TGCGCCAGCAGCTACGACTGGGTTAGTGCTGGAACAGATACGCAGTATTTT. Translating it yields CASSYDWVSAGTDTQYF. V gene TRBV4-1 combines with J gene TRBJ2-3; D ambiguous. This CDR3 region has 17 residues. The V gene's germline CDR1 is MGHRA and CDR2 YSYEKL. V was shortened by 5 bases and J by 3 bases, with 21 bases between the two germline ends.

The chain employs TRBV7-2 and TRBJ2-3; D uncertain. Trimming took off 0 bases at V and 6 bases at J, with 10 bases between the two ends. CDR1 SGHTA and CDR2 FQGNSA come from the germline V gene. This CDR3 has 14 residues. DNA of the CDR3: TGTGCCAGCAGCTTAGCGCCCCGAGCGGATACGCAGTATTTT. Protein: CASSLAPRADTQYF.

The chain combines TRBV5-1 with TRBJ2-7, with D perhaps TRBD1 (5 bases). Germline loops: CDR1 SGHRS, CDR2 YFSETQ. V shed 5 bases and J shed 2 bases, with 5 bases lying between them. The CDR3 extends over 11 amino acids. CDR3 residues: CASRDTYEQYV. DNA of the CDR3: TGCGCCAGCAGGGACACCTACGAGCAGTACGTC.

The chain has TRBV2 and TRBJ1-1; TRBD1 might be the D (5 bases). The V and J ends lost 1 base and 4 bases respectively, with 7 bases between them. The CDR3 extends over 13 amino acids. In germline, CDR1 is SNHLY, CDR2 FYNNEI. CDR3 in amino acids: CASSEVGGTEAFF. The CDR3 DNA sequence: TGTGCCAGCAGTGAAGTGGGGGGCACTGAAGCTTTCTTT.

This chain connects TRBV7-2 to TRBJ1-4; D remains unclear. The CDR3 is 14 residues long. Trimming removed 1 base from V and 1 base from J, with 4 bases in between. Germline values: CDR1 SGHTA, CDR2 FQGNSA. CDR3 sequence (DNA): TGTGCCAGCAGCTTAGGACGAACTAATGAAAAACTGTTTTTT. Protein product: CASSLGRTNEKLFF.

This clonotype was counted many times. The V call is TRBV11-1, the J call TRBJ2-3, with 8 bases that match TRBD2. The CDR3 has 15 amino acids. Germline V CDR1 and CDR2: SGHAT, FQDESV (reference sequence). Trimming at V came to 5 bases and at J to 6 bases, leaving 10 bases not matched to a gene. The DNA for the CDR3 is TGTGCCAGCAGCCGGGGGGGAGTTATGCTCGATACGCAGTATTTT. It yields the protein CASSRGGVMLDTQYF.

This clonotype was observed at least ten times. The CDR3 bases are TGTGCCAGGGGGGACGGCTACGAGCAGTACTTC. Amino acid sequence: CARGDGYEQYF. The chain uses TRBV6-4 and TRBJ2-7; D might be TRBD1 or TRBD2, each matching 5 bases. The germline V and J ends were trimmed by 9 bases and 3 bases, with 9 bases remaining between them. In germline, CDR1 is MRHNA, CDR2 SNTAGT. CDR3 length equals 11 residues.

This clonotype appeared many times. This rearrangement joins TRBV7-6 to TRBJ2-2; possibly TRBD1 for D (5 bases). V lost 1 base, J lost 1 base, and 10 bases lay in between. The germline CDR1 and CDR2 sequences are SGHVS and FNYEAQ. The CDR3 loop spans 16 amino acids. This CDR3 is CASSLGQGRNTGELFF. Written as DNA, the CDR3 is TGTGCCAGCAGCTTAGGGCAGGGTAGGAACACCGGGGAGCTGTTTTTT. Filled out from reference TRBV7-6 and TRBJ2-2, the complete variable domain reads GAGVSQSPRYKVTKRGQDVALRCDPISGHVSLYWYRQALGQGPEFLTYFNYEAQQDKSGLPNDRFSAERPEGSISTLTIQRTEQRDSAMYRCASSLGQGRNTGELFFGEGSRLTVL.

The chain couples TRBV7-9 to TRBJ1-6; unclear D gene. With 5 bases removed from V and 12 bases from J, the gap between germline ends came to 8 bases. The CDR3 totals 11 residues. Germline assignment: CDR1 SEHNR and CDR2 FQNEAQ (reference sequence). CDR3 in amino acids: CASSIYGPLHF. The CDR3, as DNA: TGTGCCAGCAGCATATATGGACCCCTCCACTTT.

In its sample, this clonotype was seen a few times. Here the CDR3 reads CASSFRGNTEAFF. The CDR3 DNA sequence: TGTGCCAGCAGCTTTAGAGGGAACACTGAAGCTTTCTTT. The chain carries TRBV7-9 and TRBJ1-1; no clear D gene. The V end was cut by 3 bases, the J end by 1 base, with 6 bases between. There are 13 residues in the CDR3. Germline V gives CDR1 SEHNR, CDR2 FQNEAQ (reference sequence).

In DNA form, the CDR3 reads TGTGCCAGCAGCTTAGCCAGGGGGTACCGGGGGACCCAGTACTTC. It is translated as CASSLARGYRGTQYF. This chain connects TRBV11-2 to TRBJ2-5; the match to TRBD1 covers 7 bases. CDR1 and CDR2 (germline): SGHAT, FQNNGV. V lost 1 base to trimming and J lost 7 bases; unmatched junction nucleotides: 9. The CDR3 is 15 amino acids.

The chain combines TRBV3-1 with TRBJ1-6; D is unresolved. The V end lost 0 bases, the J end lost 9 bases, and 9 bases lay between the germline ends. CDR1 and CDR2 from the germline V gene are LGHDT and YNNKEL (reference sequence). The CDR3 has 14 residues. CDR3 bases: TGTGCCAGCAGCCAAGAAGGAGTACGTTCACCCCTCCACTTT. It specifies CASSQEGVRSPLHF.